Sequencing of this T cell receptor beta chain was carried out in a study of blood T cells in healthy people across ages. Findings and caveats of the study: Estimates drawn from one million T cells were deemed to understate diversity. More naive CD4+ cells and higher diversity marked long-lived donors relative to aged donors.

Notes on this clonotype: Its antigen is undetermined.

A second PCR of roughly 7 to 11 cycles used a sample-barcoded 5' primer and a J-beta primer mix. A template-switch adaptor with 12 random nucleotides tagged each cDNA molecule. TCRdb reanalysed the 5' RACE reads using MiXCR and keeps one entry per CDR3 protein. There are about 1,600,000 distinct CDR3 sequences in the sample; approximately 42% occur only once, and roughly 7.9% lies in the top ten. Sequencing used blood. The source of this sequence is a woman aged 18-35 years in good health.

CDR3 coding DNA: TGCAGTGCAGAACACAAGAGGGGGACTAGCGGGCTACCTTCCCAATACGAGCAGTACTTC. Its protein is CSAEHKRGTSGLPSQYEQYF. The V gene is TRBV20-1, the J gene TRBJ2-4; 12 bases match TRBD2. The J call is in doubt because the DNA end fits TRBJ2-7 better. Germline CDR1 is DFQATT and CDR2 is SNEGSKA (reference sequence). This CDR3 region has 20 residues.